This TCR beta chain was retrieved from a study of PD-1 blockade in classical Hodgkin lymphoma. The study's findings and limits: Nivolumab initiated under 1 year post-ASCT led to patient exclusion. Newly diagnosed patients reportedly trailed healthy donors in baseline TCR diversity. Significantly greater TCR diversity emerged by C4D1 in CD4+ cells but not CD8+ cells.

V lost 1 base to trimming and J lost 7 bases, with 13 bases between them. The CDR3 has 13 residues. Germline CDR1 is SQVTM and CDR2 is ANQGSEA. Relapse after autologous stem cell transplantation occurred in every patient, and brentuximab vedotin exposure varied. The method was immunoSEQ multiplex PCR; TCRdb's version includes in-frame clones alone and lacks a portion of them. The sample has some 93,000 clones, 92% seen once. In the case of this clone: The target antigen is unknown.

The source is a human donor with classical Hodgkin lymphoma. V and J are TRBV29-1 and TRBJ1-1, with D perhaps TRBD1 (6 bases). Here the sequenced sample was peripheral blood mononuclear cells (PBMCs), taken at baseline. The CDR3 sequence: CSVEADRTYEAFF. The CDR3 nucleotides are TGCAGCGTTGAAGCTGACAGGACGTATGAAGCTTTCTTT.